This T cell receptor beta chain stems from a study of cytomegalovirus exposure and HLA in healthy donors. Per the germline V gene, CDR1 is GTSNPN and CDR2 is SVGIG (reference sequence). V trimming: 2 bases; J trimming: 4 bases; junction bases outside the gene matches: 7. The CDR3 spans 14 residues. Researchers ran the PCR with 60 Vbeta and 13 Jbeta primers. Repertoires were generated with immunoSEQ multiplex PCR, while TCRdb's copy carries only in-frame clones and drops some. The sample holds more than 150,000 clones, approximately 71% seen once. This receptor was identified in a woman aged 40 to 49 in good health and CMV-seropositive. What was sequenced was PBMCs. This rearrangement joins TRBV30 to TRBJ1-1; 7 bases fit TRBD1. CDR3 coding DNA: TGTGCCTGGAGTCGCAACAGGGGAGGCACTGAAGCTTTCTTT. It specifies CAWSRNRGGTEAFF. The whole variable domain, remainder taken from reference TRBV30 and TRBJ1-1, is SQTIHQWPATLVQPVGSPLSLECTVEGTSNPNLYWYRQAAGRGLQLLFYSVGIGQISSEVPQNLSASRPQDRQFILSSKKLLLSDSGFYLCAWSRNRGGTEAFFGQGTRLTVV.